The 27 T cell receptor beta chains in this list originate from one sample, sequenced in a study of blood T cell repertoires in COVID-19. The data were produced by immunoSEQ multiplex PCR, yet TCRdb's version contains in-frame clones alone and is incomplete. The data show about 120,000 clones, about four fifths seen once. Sequenced: peripheral blood. The receptors derive from a man in his 70s with acute or convalescent COVID-19.

The chain couples TRBV7-3 to TRBJ1-1, with no clear D. Germline assignment: CDR1 SGHTA and CDR2 FQGTGA. The V end was cut by 5 bases, the J end by 1 base, with 11 bases between. This CDR3 has 14 residues. CDR3 protein: CASSPSYANTEAFF. In nucleotides, the CDR3 is TGTGCCAGCAGCCCCTCCTACGCGAACACTGAAGCTTTCTTT.

The DNA for the CDR3 is TGTGCCAGCAGCTCTCTATTTAACACCGGGGAGCTGTTTTTT. As protein: CASSSLFNTGELFF. This chain joins TRBV7-2 and TRBJ2-2, with D unclear. Trimming stripped 4 bases from V and 2 bases from J, with 8 bases between. The CDR3 runs 14 residues. Germline CDR1 reads SGHTA; CDR2 reads FQGNSA.

This CDR3 reads CASSPETGLSEKLFF. For the CDR3, the DNA is TGTGCCAGCTCACCCGAGACAGGGCTGAGTGAAAAACTGTTTTTT. The chain carries TRBV18 and TRBJ1-4; TRBD1 matches 7 bases. Germline CDR1 KGHSH, CDR2 LQKENI. There are 15 residues in the CDR3. Trimming at V came to 3 bases and at J to 7 bases, leaving 8 bases not matched to a gene. Using reference TRBV18 and TRBJ1-4 for the parts outside the CDR3, the full variable domain is NAGVMQNPRHLVRRRGQEARLRCSPMKGHSHVYWYRQLPEEGLKFMVYLQKENIIDESGMPKERFSAEFPKEGPSILRIQQVVRGDSAAYFCASSPETGLSEKLFFGSGTQLSVL.

The chain has TRBV5-1 and TRBJ2-7, with 10 bases identical to TRBD2. The junction had 3 bases not matched to a gene; V was cut back by 2 bases and J by 4 bases. From germline, CDR1 is SGHRS and CDR2 YFSETQ. The CDR3 contains 14 residues. This CDR3 reads CASSFSGGRYEQYF. The CDR3 nucleotides read TGCGCCAGCAGCTTTAGCGGGGGGAGATACGAGCAGTACTTC.

The chain combines TRBV28 with TRBJ1-2; D ambiguous. The CDR3 consists of 14 residues. Per germline, CDR1 MDHEN and CDR2 SYDVKM. Trimming pared 7 bases from V and 8 bases from J, leaving 20 bases between. CDR3: CASKTTAWAPGYTF. CDR3 nucleotide sequence: TGTGCCAGCAAAACCACGGCCTGGGCTCCCGGCTACACCTTC.

The chain is built from TRBV10-3 and TRBJ1-3, with 8 bases matching TRBD1. J gave up 0 bases and V 4 bases, and 5 bases lay outside the gene matches. The CDR3 has 16 amino acids. Germline V CDR1 and CDR2: ENHRY, SYGVKD. CDR3 DNA sequence: TGTGCCATCAGTGCGAGACAGGGGCGCTCTGGAAACACCATATATTTT. It yields the protein CAISARQGRSGNTIYF.

The chain is built from TRBV6-1 and TRBJ2-7; 10 bases are a match to TRBD1. This CDR3 region has 15 residues. Germline CDR1 and CDR2: MNHNS and SASEGT. Trimming cost V 3 bases and J 5 bases; bases outside gene matches: 7. This CDR3 reads CASSDRDRGLHEQYF. Written as DNA, the CDR3 is TGTGCCAGCAGTGACCGGGACAGGGGACTCCACGAGCAGTACTTC.

This chain joins TRBV5-6 and TRBJ1-2; D perhaps matches TRBD1 (5 bases). Germline V gene sequence: CDR1 SGHDT, CDR2 YYEEEE. Between the trimmed V and J ends, which lost 1 base and 8 bases, there was a span of 12 bases. The CDR3 contains 13 residues. The CDR3 nucleotides read TGTGCCAGCAGCTTGTGGCAGGGTGGCGGCTACACCTTC. Its translation: CASSLWQGGGYTF.

This sequence joins TRBV12-3 or TRBV12-4 and TRBJ1-2; possible D gene TRBD1, 6 bases. The CDR3 extends over 13 amino acids. The germline V and J ends were trimmed by 6 bases and 4 bases, with 12 bases remaining between them. CDR3 bases: TGTGCCAGCAGACTACAGGGTTCCTATGGCTACACCTTC. It yields the protein CASRLQGSYGYTF.

The chain has TRBV4-1 and TRBJ1-4; TRBD1 matches 7 bases. Germline values: CDR1 MGHRA, CDR2 YSYEKL. CDR3 length: 13 amino acids. V lost 3 bases to trimming and J lost 10 bases; unmatched junction nucleotides: 5. The CDR3 DNA follows: TGCGCCAGCAGCCATGGGACAGTTGGAAAACTGTTTTTT. Its protein is CASSHGTVGKLFF.

For this clone: One junction end disagrees with the germline gene, perhaps due to a read error. The chain has TRBV25-1 and TRBJ2-7; 8 nucleotides match TRBD2. Germline CDR1 and CDR2: MGHDK and SYGVNS. The CDR3 has 14 residues. This chain's CDR3 is CASSEYRAEREQYF. For the CDR3, the DNA is TGTGCCAGCAGTGAATATAGGGCAGAGCGGGAGCAATACTTC.

On this clone: A read error may produce the germline difference seen at one junction end. This sequence joins TRBV7-2 and TRBJ1-4; D remains unclear. There are 14 residues in the CDR3. Per the germline V gene, CDR1 is SGHTA and CDR2 is FQGNSA. The CDR3 DNA sequence: TGTGCCAGCAGCTTAGGACTAACTTATGAAAAACTGTTTTTT. Its translation: CASSLGLTYEKLFF.

V is TRBV29-1 and J is TRBJ2-3; 8 bases line up with TRBD2. There are 15 residues in the CDR3. The V gene's germline CDR1 is SQVTM and CDR2 ANQGSEA. The junction had 7 bases not matched to a gene; V was cut back by 5 bases and J by 0 bases. The CDR3 reads CSVRERGRSTDTQYF. The CDR3 DNA is TGCAGCGTTAGGGAGCGGGGGCGAAGCACAGATACGCAGTATTTT.

V is TRBV15 and J is TRBJ2-6; D is possibly TRBD2 (6 bases). V lost 0 bases and J lost 2, with 8 bases in between. The CDR3 has 16 residues. Germline lookup yields CDR1 LNHNV and CDR2 YYDKDF (reference sequence). CDR3 residues: CATSRDRGTGANVLTF. In DNA, the CDR3 is TGTGCCACCAGCAGAGATCGGGGGACTGGGGCCAACGTCCTGACTTTC.

This chain uses TRBV27 with TRBJ2-7; 9 positions agree with TRBD1. There are 14 residues in the CDR3. Germline V CDR1 and CDR2: MNHEY, SMNVEV (reference sequence). Trimming took 3 bases from V and 5 from J; bases not matched to a gene: 5. CDR3 DNA sequence: TGTGCCAGCAGTTTCCTGGACAGGGGAAACGAGCAGTACTTC. Its translation: CASSFLDRGNEQYF.

This chain joins TRBV19 and TRBJ1-1, with D tentatively TRBD1 (5 bases). The V end lost 3 bases, the J end lost 4 bases, and 9 bases lay between the germline ends. The CDR3 runs 13 residues. Per the germline V gene, CDR1 is LNHDA and CDR2 is SQIVND (reference sequence). As DNA, the CDR3 is TGTGCCAGTAGTATTCAGGGCAGCACTGAAGCTTTCTTT. This codes for CASSIQGSTEAFF.

This rearrangement joins TRBV5-1 to TRBJ2-7; tentatively, D is TRBD2 (5 bases). Between the trimmed V and J ends, which lost 0 bases and 0 bases, there was a span of 7 bases. The germline CDR1 and CDR2 sequences are SGHRS and YFSETQ. The CDR3 runs to 14 residues. CDR3 coding DNA: TGCGCCAGCAGCTTGGCGGGGAGCTCCTACGAGCAGTACTTC. Translating it yields CASSLAGSSYEQYF. Together with reference TRBV5-1 and TRBJ2-7, the CDR3 gives the full variable domain: KAGVTQTPRYLIKTRGQQVTLSCSPISGHRSVSWYQQTPGQGLQFLFEYFSETQRNKGNFPGRFSGRQFSNSRSEMNVSTLELGDSALYLCASSLAGSSYEQYFGPGTRLTVT.

The CDR3 coding sequence is TGTGCCAGCAGCGTCCGTACCGGGACAGGGCTATACGAGCAGTACTTC. Translating it yields CASSVRTGTGLYEQYF. The chain has TRBV7-2 and TRBJ2-7; 9 nucleotides align to TRBD1. V gave up 5 bases and J gave up 4 bases; unmatched junction bases: 12. The CDR3 has 16 amino acids. Germline lookup yields CDR1 SGHTA and CDR2 FQGNSA.

This clone has a handful of counts. The chain recombines TRBV5-4 with TRBJ1-2; D unclear. The germline gives CDR1 SGHNT, CDR2 YYREEE (reference sequence). The V end lost 3 bases, the J end lost 0 bases, and 15 bases lay between the germline ends. CDR3 length equals 16 residues. The CDR3 nucleotides read TGTGCCAGCAGCTCCCCTGCACACAAAGCTAACTATGGCTACACCTTC. Translated: CASSSPAHKANYGYTF.

The chain couples TRBV3-1 (or the pseudogene TRBV3-2) to TRBJ1-5; a possible D gene is TRBD1 (6 bases). The CDR3 covers 16 residues. V shed 1 base and J shed 2 bases, with 12 bases lying between them. Germline V lookup: CDR1 LGHDT, CDR2 YNNKEL (reference sequence). Here the CDR3 reads CASSQGIGGGNQPQHF. CDR3 nucleotide sequence: TGTGCCAGCAGCCAAGGGATAGGGGGAGGCAATCAGCCCCAGCATTTT.

V is TRBV20-1 and J is TRBJ1-3; TRBD1 might be the D (5 bases). V was clipped by 3 bases and J by 4 bases, with 10 bases between them. The CDR3 has 13 residues. Germline CDR1 is DFQATT and CDR2 is SNEGSKA (reference sequence). The CDR3 sequence is CSASLGQGNTIYF. CDR3 DNA: TGCAGTGCTAGTCTGGGGCAGGGAAACACCATATATTTT.

This chain connects TRBV3-1 (or the pseudogene TRBV3-2) to TRBJ2-2, with 11 bases matching TRBD1. V trimming: 3 bases; J trimming: 8 bases; junction bases outside the gene matches: 2. The CDR3 contains 14 residues. The germline gives CDR1 LGHDT, CDR2 YNNKEL (reference sequence). The CDR3 DNA is TGTGCCAGCAGCCATCGGGACAGGGGGGGGGAGCTGTTTTTT. It encodes CASSHRDRGGELFF.

The V gene is TRBV19, the J gene TRBJ1-4, with D tentatively TRBD1 (6 bases). This CDR3 contains 14 residues. Trimming stripped 2 bases from V and 7 bases from J, with 11 bases between. CDR1 LNHDA and CDR2 SQIVND come from the germline V gene (reference sequence). CDR3 residues: CASSIMDSGEKLFF. The DNA of the CDR3 is TGTGCCAGTAGTATAATGGACAGCGGTGAAAAACTGTTTTTT.

The rearrangement uses TRBV5-6 and TRBJ1-2, with 8 bases that match TRBD1. After removal of 4 bases from V and 7 bases from J, the junction contained 6 bases not matched to a gene. Germline V gene lookup returns CDR1 SGHDT and CDR2 YYEEEE. The CDR3 sequence is 13 residues long. Here the CDR3 DNA reads TGTGCCAGCAGCCCACAGGGGGTGGCTGGCTACACCTTC. Its translation: CASSPQGVAGYTF.

The chain links TRBV3-1 (or the pseudogene TRBV3-2) to TRBJ2-3; D is ambiguous. Germline V gene lookup returns CDR1 LGHDT and CDR2 YNNKEL (reference sequence). The CDR3 is 14 residues long. Trimming took 4 bases from V and 4 from J, leaving 12 bases between them. CDR3 bases: TGTGCCAGCAGCCCCTCCCAAGAGGCAGATACGCAGTATTTT. It translates to CASSPSQEADTQYF.

CDR3: CASSDPVTSGPFSYEQYF. CDR3 DNA: TGTGCCAGCAGCGACCCGGTGACTAGCGGGCCCTTCTCCTACGAGCAGTACTTC. This sequence joins TRBV6-4 and TRBJ2-7; 10 bases fit TRBD2. This CDR3 region has 18 residues. The germline V gene has CDR1 MRHNA and CDR2 SNTAGT. V dropped 6 bases and J dropped 0; count of bases not matched to a gene: 14.

The rearrangement joins TRBV6-5 to TRBJ1-1; D is perhaps TRBD1 (5 bases). Germline CDR1 is MNHEY and CDR2 is SVGAGI. Trimming pared 4 bases from V and 0 bases from J, leaving 6 bases between. CDR3 size: 13 residues. The DNA of the CDR3 is TGTGCCAGCAGTTGGGGCATGAACACTGAAGCTTTCTTT. Translated, it gives CASSWGMNTEAFF.